This is a list of T cell receptor beta chains from one sample in a study of T-cell memory formation after mild COVID-19. TCRdb passed the 5' RACE reads through MiXCR, listing each CDR3 protein once. Of approximately 450,000 distinct CDR3 sequences detected, around a sixth appear once; the ten largest clones hold around 12%. The source material was PBMCs or a T cell subset sorted from them (not recorded which). The source is an adult woman who had mild COVID-19 (a few samples of this study predate the infection). Cell type and time point are not known. The CDR3 runs from the conserved cysteine through the conserved F or W. Fields, in order: V gene, clone size, J gene, D gene, CDR3 protein, CDR3 DNA. A D gene is named only where the DNA matches it firmly. The size field is filled for only some rows; it gives once, few, many or a size class.

V gene: TRBV6-5; clone size: .; J gene: TRBJ2-6; D gene: TRBD1; CDR3 protein: CASSNRGLQATGANVLTF; CDR3 DNA: TGTGCCAGCAGTAACAGGGGCCTCCAGGCTACTGGGGCCAACGTCCTGACTTTC
V gene: TRBV6-1; clone size: .; J gene: TRBJ2-1; D gene: TRBD2; CDR3 protein: CASSELAGGNNEQFF; CDR3 DNA: TGTGCCAGCAGTGAACTAGCGGGGGGCAACAATGAGCAGTTCTTC
V gene: TRBV20-1; clone size: .; J gene: TRBJ1-2; D gene: TRBD1; CDR3 protein: CSAKPTTGDPNYGYTF; CDR3 DNA: TGCAGTGCTAAGCCGACGACAGGGGATCCTAACTATGGCTACACCTTC
V gene: TRBV7-9; clone size: few; J gene: TRBJ2-1; D gene: .; CDR3 protein: CASSVGTPEQFF; CDR3 DNA: TGTGCCAGCAGCGTCGGGACTCCCGAGCAGTTCTTC
V gene: TRBV6-5; clone size: .; J gene: TRBJ1-1; D gene: .; CDR3 protein: CASSSDGTGNTEAFF; CDR3 DNA: TGTGCCAGCAGTTCCGACGGGACGGGGAACACTGAAGCTTTCTTT
V gene: TRBV12-3/TRBV12-4; clone size: many; J gene: TRBJ2-1; D gene: TRBD1; CDR3 protein: CASSPTRGTAEAYNEQFF; CDR3 DNA: TGTGCCAGCAGTCCCACGAGAGGGACAGCGGAGGCGTACAATGAGCAGTTCTTC
V gene: TRBV5-1; clone size: few; J gene: TRBJ2-2; D gene: .; CDR3 protein: CASWGSNSNTGELFF; CDR3 DNA: TGCGCCAGCTGGGGGAGTAATTCGAACACCGGGGAGCTGTTTTTT
V gene: TRBV20-1; clone size: few; J gene: TRBJ1-2; D gene: TRBD1; CDR3 protein: CSASHRDSNYGYTF; CDR3 DNA: TGCAGTGCTAGTCACCGGGACAGTAACTATGGCTACACCTTC
V gene: TRBV12-3/TRBV12-4; clone size: few; J gene: TRBJ1-3; D gene: .; CDR3 protein: CASPAGRLTSSGNTIYF; CDR3 DNA: TGTGCCAGCCCGGCAGGGCGACTTACTAGCTCTGGAAACACCATATATTTT
V gene: TRBV20-1; clone size: few; J gene: TRBJ2-1; D gene: TRBD2; CDR3 protein: CSAVTSGVFSYNEQFF; CDR3 DNA: TGCAGTGCTGTGACTAGCGGGGTCTTCTCCTACAATGAGCAGTTCTTC
V gene: TRBV5-1; clone size: .; J gene: TRBJ2-1; D gene: .; CDR3 protein: CASRGGTPSFHEQFF; CDR3 DNA: TGCGCCAGCAGAGGCGGGACTCCCTCATTCCATGAGCAGTTCTTC
V gene: TRBV7-9; clone size: few; J gene: TRBJ1-6; D gene: .; CDR3 protein: CASSLDRSPLHF; CDR3 DNA: TGTGCCAGCAGCTTAGATCGTTCACCCCTCCACTTT
V gene: TRBV12-3/TRBV12-4; clone size: few; J gene: TRBJ2-1; D gene: .; CDR3 protein: CASKRSTYNEQFF; CDR3 DNA: TGTGCCAGCAAACGCAGCACCTACAATGAGCAGTTCTTC
V gene: TRBV12-3/TRBV12-4; clone size: many; J gene: TRBJ2-5; D gene: .; CDR3 protein: CASSPSVGPQETQYF; CDR3 DNA: TGTGCCAGCAGCCCCTCCGTGGGGCCCCAAGAGACCCAGTACTTC
V gene: TRBV25-1; clone size: .; J gene: TRBJ2-7; D gene: .; CDR3 protein: CASKERHAYEQYF; CDR3 DNA: TGTGCCAGCAAAGAGCGACACGCCTACGAGCAGTACTTC
V gene: TRBV12-3/TRBV12-4; clone size: .; J gene: TRBJ1-6; D gene: TRBD1; CDR3 protein: CASSSRTGFNSPLHF; CDR3 DNA: TGTGCCAGCAGCTCTAGGACAGGATTTAATTCACCCCTCCACTTT
V gene: TRBV18; clone size: .; J gene: TRBJ2-1; D gene: .; CDR3 protein: CASSPRAGDNEQFF; CDR3 DNA: TGTGCCAGCTCACCACGGGCCGGGGATAATGAGCAGTTCTTC
V gene: TRBV15; clone size: few; J gene: TRBJ1-5; D gene: .; CDR3 protein: CATSRGGSNQPQHF; CDR3 DNA: TGTGCCACCAGCAGAGGAGGAAGCAATCAGCCCCAGCATTTT
V gene: TRBV6-5; clone size: once; J gene: TRBJ2-5; D gene: .; CDR3 protein: CASSKYWTSQETQYF; CDR3 DNA: TGTGCCAGCAGCAAATATTGGACATCCCAAGAGACCCAGTACTTC
V gene: TRBV30; clone size: .; J gene: TRBJ2-7; D gene: TRBD1; CDR3 protein: CAWREGTGAFSYEQYF; CDR3 DNA: TGTGCCTGGAGGGAGGGGACAGGCGCCTTCTCCTACGAGCAGTACTTC
V gene: TRBV12-3/TRBV12-4; clone size: few; J gene: TRBJ2-1; D gene: .; CDR3 protein: CASSYRAPYNEQFF; CDR3 DNA: TGTGCCAGCAGTTACAGGGCCCCCTACAATGAGCAGTTCTTC
V gene: TRBV5-1; clone size: many; J gene: TRBJ1-1; D gene: .; CDR3 protein: CASSLGEGVNTEAFF; CDR3 DNA: TGCGCCAGCAGCTTGGGGGAGGGGGTGAACACTGAAGCTTTCTTT
V gene: TRBV4-3; clone size: .; J gene: TRBJ2-4; D gene: .; CDR3 protein: CASSQEEGAWGHDGKNIQYF; CDR3 DNA: TGCGCCAGCAGCCAAGAAGAAGGGGCGTGGGGTCATGATGGCAAAAACATTCAGTACTTC
V gene: TRBV20-1; clone size: few; J gene: TRBJ2-3; D gene: TRBD2; CDR3 protein: CSARDGTTPRDTQYF; CDR3 DNA: TGCAGTGCTAGAGATGGGACTACCCCTCGGGATACGCAGTATTTT
V gene: TRBV13; clone size: .; J gene: TRBJ2-6; D gene: .; CDR3 protein: CASSIRNSGANVLTF; CDR3 DNA: TGTGCCAGCAGCATCAGGAACTCTGGGGCCAACGTCCTGACTTTC
V gene: TRBV12-3/TRBV12-4; clone size: .; J gene: TRBJ1-5; D gene: .; CDR3 protein: CASSPGALSQPQHF; CDR3 DNA: TGTGCCAGCAGCCCCGGGGCCCTGAGTCAGCCCCAGCATTTT
V gene: TRBV20-1; clone size: .; J gene: TRBJ1-5; D gene: .; CDR3 protein: CSARDAGTQHF; CDR3 DNA: TGCAGTGCTAGAGATGCAGGGACCCAGCATTTT
V gene: TRBV7-6; clone size: few; J gene: TRBJ2-5; D gene: .; CDR3 protein: CASRGGSETQYF; CDR3 DNA: TGTGCCAGCAGAGGGGGGTCGGAGACCCAGTACTTC
V gene: TRBV25-1; clone size: .; J gene: TRBJ1-2; D gene: .; CDR3 protein: CASTGSRGYGYTF; CDR3 DNA: TGTGCCAGCACCGGGAGCAGAGGCTATGGCTACACCTTC
V gene: TRBV4-1; clone size: few; J gene: TRBJ1-4; D gene: .; CDR3 protein: CASSQVLAATNEKLFF; CDR3 DNA: TGCGCCAGCAGCCAAGTATTAGCTGCAACTAATGAAAAACTGTTTTTT
V gene: TRBV12-3/TRBV12-4; clone size: .; J gene: TRBJ2-1; D gene: .; CDR3 protein: CASSTQGPGNEQFF; CDR3 DNA: TGTGCCAGCAGTACGCAAGGCCCGGGGAATGAGCAGTTCTTC
V gene: TRBV10-1; clone size: .; J gene: TRBJ2-7; D gene: TRBD2; CDR3 protein: CASSESAGSELSYEQYF; CDR3 DNA: TGCGCCAGCAGTGAGTCAGCGGGGAGCGAACTTTCCTACGAGCAGTACTTC